This T cell receptor beta chain was recovered during a study of a mutant IDH1 vaccine in newly diagnosed glioma. At the level of the study: Following radiotherapy alone, or alongside temozolomide cycles, vaccination was started after an interval of 4-6 weeks.

Stated time point: week 47, end of study. Every single dose of the vaccine, 300 ug of mutant IDH1 20-mer peptide, came with topical imiquimod. Findings and limits, study-wide: Patients mounted vaccine-induced immune responses in approximately 94% of cases.

Germline values: CDR1 MNHNS, CDR2 SASEGT. This CDR3 region has 15 residues. The trim removed 7 bases at V and 3 bases at J, leaving 12 bases unmatched. Data came from immunoSEQ multiplex PCR; TCRdb stores just in-frame clones and leaves some out. This table holds roughly 86,000 clones, about 90% found once. Note on this clone: Antigen unknown.

Sequenced material: PBMCs, taken from a glioma patient whose treatment included an IDH1 peptide vaccine. The chain uses TRBV6-1 and TRBJ2-7, with 7 bases that match TRBD2. The clonotype originates from a woman in her fifties or sixties with glioma. The CDR3 loop is CASTQAGMSSYEQYF. The DNA of the CDR3 is TGTGCCAGCACCCAAGCGGGGATGAGCAGCTACGAGCAGTACTTC.